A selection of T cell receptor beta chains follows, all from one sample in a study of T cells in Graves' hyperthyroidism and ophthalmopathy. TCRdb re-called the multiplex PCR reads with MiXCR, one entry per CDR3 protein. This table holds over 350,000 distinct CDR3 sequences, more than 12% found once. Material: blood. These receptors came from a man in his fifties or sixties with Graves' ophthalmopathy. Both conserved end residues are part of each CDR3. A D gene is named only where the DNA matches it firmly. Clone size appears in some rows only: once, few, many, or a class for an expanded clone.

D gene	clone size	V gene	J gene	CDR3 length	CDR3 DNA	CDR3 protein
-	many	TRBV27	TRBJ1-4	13	TGTGCCAGCAGTCTGAGGGGAGATGAAAAACTGTTTTTT	CASSLRGDEKLFF
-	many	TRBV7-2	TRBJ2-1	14	TGTGCCAGCAGCACCCGACTAGGGCCCAATGAGCAGTTCTTC	CASSTRLGPNEQFF
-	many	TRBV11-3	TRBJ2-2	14	TGTGCCAGCAGCCTGCGGACTATGACCGGGGAGCTGTTTTTT	CASSLRTMTGELFF
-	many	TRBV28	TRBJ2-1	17	TGTGCCAGCAGTTCCACCAGACTAGTTGTATCCTACAATGAGCAGTTCTTC	CASSSTRLVVSYNEQFF
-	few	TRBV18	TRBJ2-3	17	TGTGCCAGCTCACTACGAACAGGGAAACTAAGCACAGATACGCAGTATTTT	CASSLRTGKLSTDTQYF
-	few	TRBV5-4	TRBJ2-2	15	TGTGCTAGCAGCTTGGTAGGGAAGAAGGCCGGGGAGCTGTTTTTT	CASSLVGKKAGELFF
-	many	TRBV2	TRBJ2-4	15	TGTGCCAGCAGTGGAATGGGGAGAGCCAAAAACATTCAGTACTTC	CASSGMGRAKNIQYF
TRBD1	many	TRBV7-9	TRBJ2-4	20	TGTGCCAGCAGCTTCAATGCGCGACAGGGCGAGGGTATAGCCAAAAACATTCAGTACTTC	CASSFNARQGEGIAKNIQYF
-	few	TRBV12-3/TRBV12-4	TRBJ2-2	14	TGTGCCAGCAGTCTTACAGAAAACACCGGGGAGCTGTTTTTT	CASSLTENTGELFF
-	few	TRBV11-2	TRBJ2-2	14	TGTGCCAGCAGAAATACCCAGGGCACCGGGGAGCTGTTTTTT	CASRNTQGTGELFF
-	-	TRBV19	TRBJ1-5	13	TGTGCCAGTAGTATGTTCCATAAGGAGCCCCAGCATTTT	CASSMFHKEPQHF
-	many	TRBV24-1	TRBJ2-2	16	TGTGCCACCAGTGATTTGCTGGGTACGAACACCGGGGAGCTGTTTTTT	CATSDLLGTNTGELFF
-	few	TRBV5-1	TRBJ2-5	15	TGCGCCAGCAGCTTGGCCCCTGCGGTACAAGAGACCCAGTACTTC	CASSLAPAVQETQYF
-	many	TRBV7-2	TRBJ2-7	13	TGTGCCAGCAGCTACCCGTCGGTTCGGGAGCAGTACTTC	CASSYPSVREQYF
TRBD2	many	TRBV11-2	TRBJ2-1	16	TGTGCCAGCAGCTCCAGGGGGACTAGCCCATACAATGAGCAGTTCTTC	CASSSRGTSPYNEQFF
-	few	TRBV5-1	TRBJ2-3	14	TGCGCCAGCAGCTCCGCTTCTAGCACAGATACGCAGTATTTT	CASSSASSTDTQYF
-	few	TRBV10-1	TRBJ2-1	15	TGCGCCAGCAAAAAAATCCGTCACCGTAACAATGAGCAGTTCTTC	CASKKIRHRNNEQFF
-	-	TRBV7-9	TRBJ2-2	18	TGTGCCAGCAGCCCCCAAAGGCCGGGGCCTTTGGGCACCGGGGAGCTGTTTTTT	CASSPQRPGPLGTGELFF
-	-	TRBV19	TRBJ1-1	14	TGTGCCAGTAGTACCCCGGGGGCGAACACTGAAGCTTTCTTT	CASSTPGANTEAFF
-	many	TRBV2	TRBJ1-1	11	TGTGCCAGCAGGGAAAATCGTGAAGCTTTCTTT	CASRENREAFF
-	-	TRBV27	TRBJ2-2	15	TGTGCCAGCAGTTCACTAGATTCGAACACCGGGGAGCTGTTTTTT	CASSSLDSNTGELFF
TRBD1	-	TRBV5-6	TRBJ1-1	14	TGTGCCAGCCGCCTAGAGGGGGCATTCCCTGAAGCTTTCTTT	CASRLEGAFPEAFF
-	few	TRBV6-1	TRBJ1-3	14	TGTGCCAGCAGTGAAGAGGACGGTGGAAACACCATATATTTT	CASSEEDGGNTIYF
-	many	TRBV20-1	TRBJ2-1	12	TGCAGTGCTAGAGATCCCGGAGAGAGGCAGTTCTTC	CSARDPGERQFF
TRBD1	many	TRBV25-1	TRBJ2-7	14	TGTGCCAGCAGTAAACCGGGACAGGGCTTCGAGCAGTACTTC	CASSKPGQGFEQYF
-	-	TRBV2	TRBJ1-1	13	TGTGCCAGAACGGGGCCGGTTGGCACTGAAGCTTTCTTT	CARTGPVGTEAFF
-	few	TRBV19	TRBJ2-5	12	TGTGCCAGTAGTATCAACCAAGAGACCCAGTACTTC	CASSINQETQYF
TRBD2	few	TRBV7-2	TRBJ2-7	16	TGTGCCAGCAGCTGGACTAGCGGGAGTGGGTCCTACGAGCAGTACTTC	CASSWTSGSGSYEQYF
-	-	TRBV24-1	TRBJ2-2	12	TGTGCCACCGGTGGAGGGACCGGGGAGCTGTTTTTT	CATGGGTGELFF
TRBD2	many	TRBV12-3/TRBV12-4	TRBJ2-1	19	TGTGCCAGCAGTTTGGGGGGCCTAGCGGGAGGGAGCTCCTACAATGAGCAGTTCTTC	CASSLGGLAGGSSYNEQFF
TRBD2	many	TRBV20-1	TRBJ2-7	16	TGCAGTGCTAGTTGGATAGCGGGCACGGACCTCTACGAGCAGTACTTC	CSASWIAGTDLYEQYF
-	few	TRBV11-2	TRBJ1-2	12	TGTGCCAGCAGGGGACCGGAGAGCGGCTACACCTTC	CASRGPESGYTF
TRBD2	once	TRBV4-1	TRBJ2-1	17	TGCGCCAGCGGCCAATGGGTTAGCGGGACTTCCTACAATGAGCAGTTCTTC	CASGQWVSGTSYNEQFF
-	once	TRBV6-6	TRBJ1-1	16	TGTGCCAGTAGTTACTCTCCCCAGGGTAGTAACACTGAAGCTTTCTTT	CASSYSPQGSNTEAFF
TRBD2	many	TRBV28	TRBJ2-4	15	TGTGCCAGCAGTAGCGGGGGGGCGGCCAAAAACATTCAGTACTTC	CASSSGGAAKNIQYF
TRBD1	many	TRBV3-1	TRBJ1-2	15	TGTGCCAGCAGCCAGTCGACCGGGACAGGGATACGCTACACCTTC	CASSQSTGTGIRYTF
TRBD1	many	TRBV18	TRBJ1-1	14	TGTGCCAGCTCATATGACAGGGGGCAAACTGAAGCTTTCTTT	CASSYDRGQTEAFF
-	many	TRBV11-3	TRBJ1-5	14	TGTGCCAGCAGCTACCACGGAGGGGATCAGCCCCAGCATTTT	CASSYHGGDQPQHF
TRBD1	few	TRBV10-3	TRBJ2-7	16	TGTGCCATCAGTGACCTGGGACAGAGGAGGAAATACGAGCAGTACTTC	CAISDLGQRRKYEQYF
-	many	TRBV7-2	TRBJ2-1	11	TGTGCCAGCAGCGGGGGGCAAGAGGAGTTCTTC	CASSGGQEEFF
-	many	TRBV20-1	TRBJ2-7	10	TGCAGTGCTACCTCCTACGAGCAGTACTTC	CSATSYEQYF
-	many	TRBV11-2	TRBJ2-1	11	TGTGCCAGCCGAGGGGGTGGGGGGCAGTTCTTC	CASRGGGGQFF
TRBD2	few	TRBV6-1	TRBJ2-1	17	TGTGCCAGCAGTGAACGGGGGGGAGCGGGTCCTGACAATGAGCAGTTCTTC	CASSERGGAGPDNEQFF
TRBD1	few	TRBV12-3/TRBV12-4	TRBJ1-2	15	TGTGCCAGCAGAATTGCCCGAGGGACAGGGAATGGCTACACCTTC	CASRIARGTGNGYTF
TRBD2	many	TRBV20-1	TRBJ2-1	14	TGCAGTGCTGCCAGCGGGAGGGACTACAATGAGCAGTTCTTC	CSAASGRDYNEQFF
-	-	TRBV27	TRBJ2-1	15	TGTGCCAGCAGTTTCTCTGTTCCCTCCTACAATGAGCAGTTCTTC	CASSFSVPSYNEQFF
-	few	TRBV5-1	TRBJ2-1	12	TGCGCCAGCAGCCCTGTCGGGGATGAGCAGTTCTTC	CASSPVGDEQFF
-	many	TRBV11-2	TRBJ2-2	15	TGTGCCAGCAGCTTGAGGACACTCAACACCGGGGAGCTGTTTTTT	CASSLRTLNTGELFF
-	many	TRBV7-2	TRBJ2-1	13	TGTGCCAGCAGCCCCCTAGTCCAGATTGAGCAGTTCTTC	CASSPLVQIEQFF
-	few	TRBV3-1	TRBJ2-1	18	TGTGCCAGCAGCCAAGAAAAAGGGGTGCCGAGCTCCTACAATGAGCAGTTCTTC	CASSQEKGVPSSYNEQFF
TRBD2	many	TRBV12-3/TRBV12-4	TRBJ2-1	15	TGTGCCAGCAGTTTAGCTAGCGGGATTCTCAATGAGCAGTTCTTC	CASSLASGILNEQFF
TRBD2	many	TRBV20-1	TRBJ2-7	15	TGCAGTGCTAGAGATCCTAGCGGGAGTACCCACGAGCAGTACTTC	CSARDPSGSTHEQYF
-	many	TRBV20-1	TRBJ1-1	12	TGCAGTGCTTTGGGCGGGCACACTGAAGCTTTCTTT	CSALGGHTEAFF
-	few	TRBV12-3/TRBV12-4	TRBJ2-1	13	TGTGCCAGCAGTTTAGGCAGTTTCAATGAGCAGTTCTTC	CASSLGSFNEQFF
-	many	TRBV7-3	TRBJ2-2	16	TGTGCCAGCAGCTTACCCACAGGGACGAACACCGGGGAGCTGTTTTTT	CASSLPTGTNTGELFF
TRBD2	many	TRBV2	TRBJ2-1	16	TGTGCCAGCAGAATGGGACTAGCGCCAGGTGACGATGAGCAGTTCTTC	CASRMGLAPGDDEQFF
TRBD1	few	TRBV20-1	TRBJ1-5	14	TGCAGTGCTAGGCAGGGGACAGTTAATCAGCCCCAGCATTTT	CSARQGTVNQPQHF